The clone carrying this TCR beta chain has just a few counts. This entry is derived from a study of cytomegalovirus exposure and HLA in healthy donors. This PCR relied on a set of 60 Vbeta primers and 13 Jbeta primers. Profiling relied on immunoSEQ multiplex PCR, and the TCRdb table lists in-frame clones only, not all of them. The sample contains under 150,000 clones, approximately 79% of which appear only once. This CDR3 is 15 amino acids long. Germline V gives CDR1 SGHTA, CDR2 FQGNSA. Trimming shortened V by 5 bases and J by 1 base, and 14 bases separated the two germline ends. The rearrangement uses TRBV7-2 and TRBJ2-5, with D perhaps matching TRBD2 (6 bases). The specimen was PBMCs. The sequence derives from a woman between 35 and 50 years old in good health and CMV-seropositive. CDR3 protein: CASSPQRGIQETQYF. CDR3 in DNA: TGTGCCAGCAGCCCGCAACGGGGGATCCAAGAGACCCAGTACTTC. Full variable domain (rest looked up from reference TRBV7-2 and TRBJ2-5): GAGVSQSPSNKVTEKGKDVELRCDPISGHTALYWYRQSLGQGLEFLIYFQGNSAPDKSGLPSDRFSAERTGGSVSTLTIQRTQQEDSAVYLCASSPQRGIQETQYFGPGTRLLVL.